This TCR beta chain was sequenced in a study of technical replicates of blood from several donors. Repertoires were generated with immunoSEQ multiplex PCR, while TCRdb's copy carries only in-frame clones and drops some. Found here are 100,000 or so clones, roughly 95% of them singletons; the top ten hold over 0.2%. The germline CDR1 and CDR2 sequences are LGHNA and YNFKEQ. With 6 bases removed from V and 0 bases from J, the gap between germline ends came to 12 bases. CDR3 length: 15 amino acids. The chain uses TRBV4-2 and TRBJ2-1; D possibly corresponds to TRBD2 (5 bases). The clonotype comes from a human donor in good health. The specimen was T cells isolated from PBMCs. The CDR3 is CASSQRKSSYNEQFF. The CDR3 bases are TGTGCCAGCAGTCAGCGGAAGAGCTCCTACAATGAGCAGTTCTTC.